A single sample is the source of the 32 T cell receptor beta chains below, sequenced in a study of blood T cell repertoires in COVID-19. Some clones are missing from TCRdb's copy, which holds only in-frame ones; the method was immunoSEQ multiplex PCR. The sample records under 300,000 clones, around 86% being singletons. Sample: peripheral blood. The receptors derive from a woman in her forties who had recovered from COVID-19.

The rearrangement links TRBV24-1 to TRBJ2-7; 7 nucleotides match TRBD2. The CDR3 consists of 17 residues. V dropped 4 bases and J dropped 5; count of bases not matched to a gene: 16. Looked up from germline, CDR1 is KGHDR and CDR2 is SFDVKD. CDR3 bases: TGTGCCACCAGTGACCCCGCAGGTGATTCCGGGAGGAACGAGCAGTACTTC. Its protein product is CATSDPAGDSGRNEQYF.

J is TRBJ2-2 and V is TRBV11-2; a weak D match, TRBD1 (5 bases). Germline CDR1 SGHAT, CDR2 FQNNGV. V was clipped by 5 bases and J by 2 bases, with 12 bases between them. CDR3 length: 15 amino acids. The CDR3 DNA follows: TGTGCCAGCAGCGCGTTGGACACAAACACCGGGGAGCTGTTTTTT. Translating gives CASSALDTNTGELFF.

The CDR3 coding sequence is TGTGCCAGCAGCCACGACACGCGGGCGGCCACTGAAGCTTTCTTT. Its translation: CASSHDTRAATEAFF. V gene TRBV3-1 (or the pseudogene TRBV3-2) combines with J gene TRBJ1-1, with D uncertain. The CDR3 has 15 residues. V lost 3 bases and J lost 4, with 15 bases in between. The germline gives CDR1 LGHDT, CDR2 YNNKEL (reference sequence).

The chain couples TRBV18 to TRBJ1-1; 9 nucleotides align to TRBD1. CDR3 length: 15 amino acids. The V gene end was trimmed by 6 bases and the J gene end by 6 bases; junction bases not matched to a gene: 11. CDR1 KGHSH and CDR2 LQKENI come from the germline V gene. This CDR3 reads CASSADRGIFAEAFF. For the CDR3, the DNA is TGTGCCAGCTCGGCCGACAGGGGGATATTCGCTGAAGCTTTCTTT.

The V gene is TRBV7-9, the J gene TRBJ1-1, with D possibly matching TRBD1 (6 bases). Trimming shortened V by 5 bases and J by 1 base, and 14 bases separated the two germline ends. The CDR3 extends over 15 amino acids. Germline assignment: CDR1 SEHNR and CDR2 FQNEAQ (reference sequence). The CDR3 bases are TGTGCCAGCAGCCCCCGACAGGTTACGAACACTGAAGCTTTCTTT. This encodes CASSPRQVTNTEAFF.

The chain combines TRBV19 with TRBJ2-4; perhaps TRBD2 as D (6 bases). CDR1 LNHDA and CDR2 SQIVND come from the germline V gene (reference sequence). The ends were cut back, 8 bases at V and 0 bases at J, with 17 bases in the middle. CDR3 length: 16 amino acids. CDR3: CASGQWGDLAKNIQYF. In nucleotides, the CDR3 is TGTGCCAGTGGCCAGTGGGGGGACCTAGCCAAAAACATTCAGTACTTC.

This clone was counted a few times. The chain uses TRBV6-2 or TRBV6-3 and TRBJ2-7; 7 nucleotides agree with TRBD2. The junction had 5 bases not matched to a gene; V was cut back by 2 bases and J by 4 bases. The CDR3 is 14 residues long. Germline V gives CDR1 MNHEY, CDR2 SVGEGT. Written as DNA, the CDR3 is TGTGCCAGCAGTTACGAGGCTAGCGGATACGAGCAGTACTTC. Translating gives CASSYEASGYEQYF.

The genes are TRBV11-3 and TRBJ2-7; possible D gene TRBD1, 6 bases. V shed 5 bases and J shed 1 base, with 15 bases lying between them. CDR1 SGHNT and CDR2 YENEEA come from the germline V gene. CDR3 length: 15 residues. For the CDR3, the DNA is TGTGCCAGCAGCCCCAGAGACAGGAGATCCTACGAGCAGTACTTC. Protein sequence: CASSPRDRRSYEQYF. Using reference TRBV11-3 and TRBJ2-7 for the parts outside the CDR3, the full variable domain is EAGVVQSPRYKIIEKKQPVAFWCNPISGHNTLYWYLQNLGQGPELLIRYENEEAVDDSQLPKDRFSAERLKGVDSTLKIQPAELGDSAVYLCASSPRDRRSYEQYFGPGTRLTVT.

CDR3: CASSGQGDSPLHF. The DNA of the CDR3 is TGTGCCAGCAGCGGACAGGGGGATTCACCCCTCCACTTT. The rearrangement joins TRBV6-5 to TRBJ1-6; 10 bases fit TRBD1. This CDR3 has 13 residues. J was trimmed by 8 bases and V by 6 bases; bases with no gene match: 1. The V gene's germline CDR1 is MNHEY and CDR2 SVGAGI.

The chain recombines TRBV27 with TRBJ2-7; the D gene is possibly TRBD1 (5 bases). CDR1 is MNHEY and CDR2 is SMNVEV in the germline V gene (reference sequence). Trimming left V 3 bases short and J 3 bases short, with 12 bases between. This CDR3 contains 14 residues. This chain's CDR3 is CASSFEQVNYEQYF. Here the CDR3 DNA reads TGTGCCAGCAGTTTCGAACAGGTAAACTACGAGCAGTACTTC.

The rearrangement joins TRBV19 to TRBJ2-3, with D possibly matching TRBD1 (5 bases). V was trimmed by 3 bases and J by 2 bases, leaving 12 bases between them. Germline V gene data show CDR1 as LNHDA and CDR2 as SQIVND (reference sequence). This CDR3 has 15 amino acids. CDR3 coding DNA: TGTGCCAGTAGTATCCAGGGAACTCCCACAGATACGCAGTATTTT. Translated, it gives CASSIQGTPTDTQYF.

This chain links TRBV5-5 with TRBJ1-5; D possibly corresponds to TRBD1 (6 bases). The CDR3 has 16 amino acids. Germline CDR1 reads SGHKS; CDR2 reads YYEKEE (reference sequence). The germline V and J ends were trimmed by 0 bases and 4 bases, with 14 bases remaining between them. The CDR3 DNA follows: TGTGCCAGCAGCTTGGAGCCCGGGGACACTAATCAGCCCCAGCATTTT. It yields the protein CASSLEPGDTNQPQHF.

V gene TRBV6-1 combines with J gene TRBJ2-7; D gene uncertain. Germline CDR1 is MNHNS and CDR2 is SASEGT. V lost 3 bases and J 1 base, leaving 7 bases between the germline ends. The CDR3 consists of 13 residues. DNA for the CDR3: TGTGCCAGCAGTGAGTCCAGTTCCTACGAGCAGTACTTC. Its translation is CASSESSSYEQYF.

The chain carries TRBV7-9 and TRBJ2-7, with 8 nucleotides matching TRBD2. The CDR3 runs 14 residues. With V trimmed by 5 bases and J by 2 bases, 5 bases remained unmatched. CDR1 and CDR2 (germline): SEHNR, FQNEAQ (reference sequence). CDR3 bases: TGTGCCAGCAGCACGAGCGGGAGTACCTACGAGCAGTACTTC. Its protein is CASSTSGSTYEQYF.

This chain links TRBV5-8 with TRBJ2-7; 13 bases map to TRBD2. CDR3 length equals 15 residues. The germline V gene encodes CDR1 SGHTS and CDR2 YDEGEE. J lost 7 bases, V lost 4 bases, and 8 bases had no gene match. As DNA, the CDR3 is TGTGCCAGCAGCCTAGGACTAGCGGGAGTGTCGGAGCAGTACTTC. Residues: CASSLGLAGVSEQYF. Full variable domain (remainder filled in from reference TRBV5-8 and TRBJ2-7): EAGVTQSPTHLIKTRGQQATLRCSPISGHTSVYWYQQALGLGLQFLLWYDEGEERNRGNFPPRFSGRQFPNYSSELNVNALELEDSALYLCASSLGLAGVSEQYFGPGTRLTVT.

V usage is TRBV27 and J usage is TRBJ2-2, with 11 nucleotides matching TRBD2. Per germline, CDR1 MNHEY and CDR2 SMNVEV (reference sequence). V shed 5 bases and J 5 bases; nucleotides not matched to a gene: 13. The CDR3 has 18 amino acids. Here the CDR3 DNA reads TGTGCCAGCAGTCAGCCCCTGACTAGCGGGATGAATACCGGGGAGCTGTTTTTT. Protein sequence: CASSQPLTSGMNTGELFF.

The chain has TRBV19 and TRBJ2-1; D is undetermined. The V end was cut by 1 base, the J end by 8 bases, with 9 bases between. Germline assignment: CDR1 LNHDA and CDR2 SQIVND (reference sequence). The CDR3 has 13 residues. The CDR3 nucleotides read TGTGCCAGTAGTATAGCACCTATAGATGAGCAGTTCTTC. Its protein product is CASSIAPIDEQFF.

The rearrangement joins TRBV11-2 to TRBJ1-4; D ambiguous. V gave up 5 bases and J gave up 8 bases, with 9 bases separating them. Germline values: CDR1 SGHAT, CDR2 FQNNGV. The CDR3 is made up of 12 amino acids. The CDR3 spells CASSPAGEKLFF. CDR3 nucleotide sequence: TGTGCCAGCAGCCCCGCCGGGGAAAAACTGTTTTTT. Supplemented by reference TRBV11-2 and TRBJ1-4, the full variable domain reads EAGVAQSPRYKIIEKRQSVAFWCNPISGHATLYWYQQILGQGPKLLIQFQNNGVVDDSQLPKDRFSAERLKGVDSTLKIQPAKLEDSAVYLCASSPAGEKLFFGSGTQLSVL.

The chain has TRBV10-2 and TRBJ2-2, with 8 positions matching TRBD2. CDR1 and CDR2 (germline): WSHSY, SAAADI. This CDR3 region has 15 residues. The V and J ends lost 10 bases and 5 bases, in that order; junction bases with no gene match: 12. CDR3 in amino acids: CATDPTSGGTGELFF. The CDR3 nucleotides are TGCGCCACCGACCCAACTAGCGGTGGAACCGGGGAGCTGTTTTTT.

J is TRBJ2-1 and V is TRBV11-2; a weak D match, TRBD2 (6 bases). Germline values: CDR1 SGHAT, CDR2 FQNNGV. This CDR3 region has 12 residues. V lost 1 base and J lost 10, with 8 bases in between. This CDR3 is CASSLGAGEQFF. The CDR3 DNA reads TGTGCCAGCAGCTTAGGGGCGGGAGAGCAGTTCTTC.

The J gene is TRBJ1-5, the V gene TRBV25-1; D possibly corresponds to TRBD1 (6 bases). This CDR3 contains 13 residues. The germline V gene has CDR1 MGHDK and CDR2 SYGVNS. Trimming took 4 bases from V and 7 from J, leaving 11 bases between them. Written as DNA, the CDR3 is TGTGCCAGCAGTGGAGGGCAGGGGCAGCCCCAGCATTTT. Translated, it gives CASSGGQGQPQHF.

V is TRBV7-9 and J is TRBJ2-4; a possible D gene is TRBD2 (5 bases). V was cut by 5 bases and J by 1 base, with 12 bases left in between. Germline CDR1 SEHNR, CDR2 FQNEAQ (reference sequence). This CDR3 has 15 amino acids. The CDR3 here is CASSPGLVAKNIQYF. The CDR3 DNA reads TGTGCCAGCAGCCCTGGACTGGTGGCCAAAAACATTCAGTACTTC.

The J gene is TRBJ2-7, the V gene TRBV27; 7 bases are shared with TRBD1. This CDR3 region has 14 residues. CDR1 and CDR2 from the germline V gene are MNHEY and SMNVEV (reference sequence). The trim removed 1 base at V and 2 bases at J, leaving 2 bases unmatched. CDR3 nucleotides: TGTGCCAGCAGTTTATACAGGGGAGCCTACGAGCAGTACTTC. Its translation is CASSLYRGAYEQYF.

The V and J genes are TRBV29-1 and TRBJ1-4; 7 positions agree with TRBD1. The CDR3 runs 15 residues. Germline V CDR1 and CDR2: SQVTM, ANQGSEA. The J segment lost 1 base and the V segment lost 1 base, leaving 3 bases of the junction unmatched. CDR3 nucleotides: TGCAGCGTTGAAGGCCAGGGGGAAACTAATGAAAAACTGTTTTTT. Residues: CSVEGQGETNEKLFF.

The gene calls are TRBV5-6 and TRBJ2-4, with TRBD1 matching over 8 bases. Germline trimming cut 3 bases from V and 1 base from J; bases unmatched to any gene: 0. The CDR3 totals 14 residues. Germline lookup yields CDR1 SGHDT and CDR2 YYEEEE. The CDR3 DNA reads TGTGCCAGCAGCTGGACAGGGGCCAAAAACATTCAGTACTTC. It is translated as CASSWTGAKNIQYF. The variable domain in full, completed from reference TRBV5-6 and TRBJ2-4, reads DAGVTQSPTHLIKTRGQQVTLRCSPKSGHDTVSWYQQALGQGPQFIFQYYEEEERQRGNFPDRFSGHQFPNYSSELNVNALLLGDSALYLCASSWTGAKNIQYFGAGTRLSVL.

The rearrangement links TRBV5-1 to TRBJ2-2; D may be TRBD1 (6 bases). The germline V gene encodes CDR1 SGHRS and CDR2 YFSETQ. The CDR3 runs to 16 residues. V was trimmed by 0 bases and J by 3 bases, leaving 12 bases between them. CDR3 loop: CASSLVSGADTGELFF. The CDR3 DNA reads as TGCGCCAGCAGCTTGGTGTCAGGGGCGGACACCGGGGAGCTGTTTTTT.

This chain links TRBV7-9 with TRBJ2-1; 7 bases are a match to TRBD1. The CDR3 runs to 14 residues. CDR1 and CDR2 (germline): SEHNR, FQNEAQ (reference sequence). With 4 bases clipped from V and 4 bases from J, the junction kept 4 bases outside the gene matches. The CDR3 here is CASSSPGQYNEQFF. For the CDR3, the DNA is TGTGCCAGCAGCTCGCCGGGACAGTACAATGAGCAGTTCTTC.

The chain's CDR3 is CASSQDLLPGNTIYF. Here the CDR3 DNA reads TGTGCCAGCAGCCAAGATTTACTGCCTGGAAACACCATATATTTT. The chain carries TRBV3-1 (or the pseudogene TRBV3-2) and TRBJ1-3; D call uncertain. The CDR3 length is 15 residues. The germline V gene has CDR1 LGHDT and CDR2 YNNKEL (reference sequence). The V and J ends lost 0 bases and 2 bases respectively, with 8 bases between them.

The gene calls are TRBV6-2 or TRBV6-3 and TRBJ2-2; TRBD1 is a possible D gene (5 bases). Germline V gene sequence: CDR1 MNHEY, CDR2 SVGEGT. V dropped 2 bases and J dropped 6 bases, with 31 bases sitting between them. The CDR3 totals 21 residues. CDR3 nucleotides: TGTGCCAGCAGTTACGGGCCCGCAGGGCTAGGCCAGGAGACCTGGCCCGGGGAGCTGTTTTTT. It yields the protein CASSYGPAGLGQETWPGELFF.

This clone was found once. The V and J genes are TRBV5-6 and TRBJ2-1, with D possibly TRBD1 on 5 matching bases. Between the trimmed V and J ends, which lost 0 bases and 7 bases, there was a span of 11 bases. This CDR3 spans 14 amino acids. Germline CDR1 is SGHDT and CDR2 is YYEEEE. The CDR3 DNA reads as TGTGCCAGCAGCTTGGGACGTTACAGGAATGAGCAGTTCTTC. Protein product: CASSLGRYRNEQFF.

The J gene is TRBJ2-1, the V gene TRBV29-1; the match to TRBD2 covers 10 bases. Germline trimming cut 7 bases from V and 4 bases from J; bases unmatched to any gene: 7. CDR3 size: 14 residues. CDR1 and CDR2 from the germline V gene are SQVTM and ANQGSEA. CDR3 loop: CSGILAGHYNEQFF. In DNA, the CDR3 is TGCAGCGGGATACTAGCGGGGCATTACAATGAGCAGTTCTTC.

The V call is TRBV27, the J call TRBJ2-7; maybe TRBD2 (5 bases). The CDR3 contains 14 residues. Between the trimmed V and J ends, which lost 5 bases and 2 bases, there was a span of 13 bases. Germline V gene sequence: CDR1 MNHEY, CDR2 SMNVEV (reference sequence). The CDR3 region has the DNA TGTGCCAGCAGTCGGCAAGAGGGCCCCTACGAGCAGTACTTC. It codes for CASSRQEGPYEQYF.